These 31 T cell receptor beta chains were sequenced from one sample in a study of cytomegalovirus exposure and HLA in healthy donors. Both 60 Vbeta primers and 13 Jbeta primers went into the PCR. The method was immunoSEQ multiplex PCR; TCRdb's version includes in-frame clones alone and lacks a portion of them. The data show about 130,000 clones, and the top ten clones hold roughly 1.6%. Specimen: PBMCs. These receptors all come from a woman aged 40 to 50 in good health and CMV-seronegative.

The V and J genes are TRBV5-4 and TRBJ1-1; no firm D call. CDR3 length: 15 amino acids. Trimming stripped 1 base from V and 0 bases from J, with 10 bases between. From germline, CDR1 is SGHNT and CDR2 YYREEE (reference sequence). DNA of the CDR3: TGTGCCAGCAGCTTGATTGGAGCTATGAACACTGAAGCTTTCTTT. It encodes CASSLIGAMNTEAFF.

The rearrangement joins TRBV7-9 to TRBJ2-2; TRBD1 aligns across 9 bases. CDR1 is SEHNR, CDR2 FQNEAQ, per germline (reference sequence). This CDR3 has 15 residues. J gave up 3 bases and V 7 bases, and 6 bases lay outside the gene matches. The CDR3 coding sequence is TGTGCCAGCATCCCGGGACAGGGACACACCGGGGAGCTGTTTTTT. Its translation is CASIPGQGHTGELFF.

The rearrangement joins TRBV5-1 to TRBJ1-2, with TRBD1 matching over 7 bases. CDR3 length: 15 residues. Germline CDR1 SGHRS, CDR2 YFSETQ. The V segment lost 1 base and the J segment 2 bases; nucleotides outside the gene matches: 5. CDR3: CASSLNRGTNYGYTF. CDR3 bases: TGCGCCAGCAGCTTGAACAGGGGCACAAACTATGGCTACACCTTC.

V and J are TRBV7-2 and TRBJ1-1; D not certain. Trimming pared 2 bases from V and 7 bases from J, leaving 5 bases between. The CDR3 is 11 residues long. Per the germline V gene, CDR1 is SGHTA and CDR2 is FQGNSA. CDR3 region: CASSLLVEAFF. The CDR3 DNA follows: TGTGCCAGCAGCTTATTAGTTGAAGCTTTCTTT. The full variable domain, its missing parts supplied by reference TRBV7-2 and TRBJ1-1, is GAGVSQSPSNKVTEKGKDVELRCDPISGHTALYWYRQSLGQGLEFLIYFQGNSAPDKSGLPSDRFSAERTGGSVSTLTIQRTQQEDSAVYLCASSLLVEAFFGQGTRLTVV.

This chain links TRBV19 with TRBJ2-2; 7 bases line up with TRBD1. Germline assignment: CDR1 LNHDA and CDR2 SQIVND (reference sequence). After removal of 1 base from V and 0 bases from J, the junction contained 2 bases not matched to a gene. This CDR3 has 16 residues. CDR3 nucleotides: TGTGCCAGTAGTATAGCGGGGACAGCGAACACCGGGGAGCTGTTTTTT. Amino acid sequence: CASSIAGTANTGELFF.

The chain recombines TRBV5-4 with TRBJ2-5, with 10 bases aligning to TRBD2. The J segment lost 3 bases and the V segment lost 1 base, leaving 6 bases of the junction unmatched. Germline loops: CDR1 SGHNT, CDR2 YYREEE (reference sequence). The CDR3 totals 16 residues. The CDR3 is CASSLYLSGGEETQYF. CDR3 DNA sequence: TGTGCCAGCAGCTTGTACCTAAGCGGGGGGGAAGAGACCCAGTACTTC. Full variable domain (outside the CDR3, taken from reference TRBV5-4 and TRBJ2-5): ETGVTQSPTHLIKTRGQQVTLRCSSQSGHNTVSWYQQALGQGPQFIFQYYREEENGRGNFPPRFSGLQFPNYSSELNVNALELDDSALYLCASSLYLSGGEETQYFGPGTRLLVL.

This chain joins TRBV7-6 and TRBJ2-7, with TRBD1 identical over 9 bases. Germline V gene data show CDR1 as SGHVS and CDR2 as FNYEAQ. This CDR3 comprises 14 residues. J was trimmed by 3 bases and V by 6 bases; bases with no gene match: 6. The CDR3 bases are TGTGCCAGCAGACAGGGGGCGCAGAGCTACGAGCAGTACTTC. It specifies CASRQGAQSYEQYF.

This chain connects TRBV29-1 to TRBJ1-1; D not certain. Trimming took 7 bases from V and 10 from J, leaving 16 bases between them. Germline CDR1 and CDR2: SQVTM and ANQGSEA. The CDR3 totals 11 residues. The CDR3 sequence is CSAIRVLGAFF. DNA of the CDR3: TGCAGCGCCATACGGGTCCTGGGAGCTTTCTTT.

V usage is TRBV7-9 and J usage is TRBJ2-1; 9 positions agree with TRBD1. The CDR3 length is 15 residues. Germline CDR1 is SEHNR and CDR2 is FQNEAQ (reference sequence). Losses at the gene ends were 6 bases for V and 4 bases for J; bases not matched to a gene: 7. For the CDR3, the DNA is TGTGCCAGCAGGGACGGGACAGGGACTTACAATGAGCAGTTCTTC. It encodes CASRDGTGTYNEQFF.

V and J are TRBV6-1 and TRBJ2-7; D remains unclear. Per germline, CDR1 MNHNS and CDR2 SASEGT. The V and J ends lost 7 bases and 3 bases respectively, with 16 bases between them. The CDR3 contains 14 residues. CDR3 amino acids: CASTPAVARYEQYF. The CDR3 bases are TGTGCCAGCACCCCCGCGGTGGCCCGCTACGAGCAGTACTTC.

As regards this clone: A junction end diverges from the germline sequence, so it may reflect a read error. The V and J genes are TRBV7-7 and TRBJ2-5; 13 bases are a match to TRBD2. CDR1 and CDR2 (germline): SSHAT, FNYEAQ (reference sequence). The CDR3 consists of 15 residues. This chain's CDR3 is CASSTSGGASETQYF. The CDR3, as DNA: TGTGCTAGCAGTACTAGCGGGGGGGCTTCCGAGACCCAGTACTTC.

This sequence joins TRBV7-3 and TRBJ1-3; 7 bases match TRBD1. V gave up 5 bases and J gave up 3 bases; unmatched junction bases: 10. Per germline, CDR1 SGHTA and CDR2 FQGTGA. This CDR3 comprises 16 residues. The CDR3 reads CASSLGPTGSGNTIYF. The CDR3 DNA sequence: TGTGCCAGCAGCCTGGGTCCGACAGGGAGTGGAAACACCATATATTTT.

The V call is TRBV19, the J call TRBJ2-5; D is undetermined. Germline lookup yields CDR1 LNHDA and CDR2 SQIVND (reference sequence). This CDR3 spans 13 amino acids. V was shortened by 7 bases and J by 5 bases, with 14 bases between the two germline ends. The CDR3 DNA reads as TGTGCCAGTACCTCCCACCCCGGGGAGACCCAGTACTTC. Residues: CASTSHPGETQYF.

This sequence joins TRBV5-4 and TRBJ2-2; TRBD2 matches at 7 bases. Losses at the gene ends were 1 base for V and 1 base for J; bases not matched to a gene: 1. The CDR3 sequence is 15 residues long. Germline V gives CDR1 SGHNT, CDR2 YYREEE (reference sequence). The CDR3: CASSLWGGNTGELFF. The CDR3 bases are TGTGCCAGCAGCTTGTGGGGGGGGAACACCGGGGAGCTGTTTTTT.

V gene TRBV7-3 combines with J gene TRBJ2-3; D is perhaps TRBD1 (5 bases). The V end was cut by 5 bases, the J end by 0 bases, with 9 bases between. The CDR3 length is 14 residues. Germline V gene lookup returns CDR1 SGHTA and CDR2 FQGTGA. The CDR3 is CASSTQGSTDTQYF. The CDR3 DNA sequence: TGTGCCAGCAGCACCCAGGGAAGCACAGATACGCAGTATTTT.

CDR3 DNA sequence: TGTGCCAGTACCCGGGGACAGGCGGCCGGCTACACCTTC. It translates to CASTRGQAAGYTF. The rearrangement links TRBV6-5 to TRBJ1-2; 8 nucleotides line up with TRBD1. Trimming at V came to 9 bases and at J to 8 bases, leaving 11 bases not matched to a gene. This CDR3 spans 13 amino acids. The germline CDR1 and CDR2 sequences are MNHEY and SVGAGI.

J is TRBJ2-1 and V is TRBV28, with 9 positions matching TRBD2. V was clipped by 8 bases and J by 4 bases; unmatched bases: 6. The CDR3 runs to 14 residues. The germline V gene encodes CDR1 MDHEN and CDR2 SYDVKM. The CDR3 DNA is TGTGCCAGCTATAGCGGGGGCCCTTACAATGAGCAGTTCTTC. This translates into CASYSGGPYNEQFF. Filled out from reference TRBV28 and TRBJ2-1, the complete variable domain reads DVKVTQSSRYLVKRTGEKVFLECVQDMDHENMFWYRQDPGLGLRLIYFSYDVKMKEKGDIPEGYSVSREKKERFSLILESASTNQTSMYLCASYSGGPYNEQFFGPGTRLTVL.

This rearrangement joins TRBV11-2 to TRBJ2-7, with D perhaps TRBD1 (5 bases). CDR1 and CDR2 (germline): SGHAT, FQNNGV. There are 13 residues in the CDR3. The V gene lost 3 bases and the J gene lost 2 bases, with 8 bases spanning the gap. The CDR3 protein is CASSLAGPYEQYF. CDR3 DNA: TGTGCCAGCAGCTTGGCAGGGCCCTACGAGCAGTACTTC.

The gene calls are TRBV7-2 and TRBJ2-3, with D possibly being TRBD1 (6 bases). Trimming left V 6 bases short and J 6 bases short, with 16 bases between. CDR3 length: 14 residues. The germline V gene encodes CDR1 SGHTA and CDR2 FQGNSA. CDR3 loop: CASSPDRSGDTQYF. CDR3 sequence (DNA): TGTGCCAGCAGTCCCGACAGGTCTGGGGATACGCAGTATTTT.

The V gene is TRBV19, the J gene TRBJ1-5, with 7 nucleotides matching TRBD1. V shed 7 bases, J shed 9 bases, and the junction held 9 bases outside the gene matches. This CDR3 comprises 13 residues. CDR1 is LNHDA and CDR2 is SQIVND in the germline V gene (reference sequence). The CDR3 spells CASTNRGRGPQHF. In DNA, the CDR3 is TGTGCCAGTACTAACAGGGGCCGGGGGCCCCAGCATTTT.

This chain joins TRBV6-5 and TRBJ1-1, with D hard to call. The CDR3 totals 14 residues. The V end was cut by 4 bases, the J end by 0 bases, with 9 bases between. Germline CDR1 and CDR2: MNHEY and SVGAGI. In DNA, the CDR3 is TGTGCCAGCAGTTCTCCGGGTATGAACACTGAAGCTTTCTTT. Residues: CASSSPGMNTEAFF.

V gene TRBV6-1 combines with J gene TRBJ1-1; a weak D match, TRBD1 (6 bases). V lost 3 bases and J 3 bases, leaving 11 bases between the germline ends. Germline V gene lookup returns CDR1 MNHNS and CDR2 SASEGT. This CDR3 is built from 14 residues. The CDR3 DNA sequence: TGTGCCAGCAGTGAGGGGGGGGCATACACTGAAGCTTTCTTT. It codes for CASSEGGAYTEAFF.

The chain recombines TRBV2 with TRBJ1-1; 10 bases line up with TRBD1. Germline CDR1 and CDR2: SNHLY and FYNNEI. V lost 8 bases and J lost 1; bases outside the gene matches: 7. The length of the CDR3 is 15 residues. CDR3 in amino acids: CASAGQGLRNTEAFF. The DNA for the CDR3 is TGTGCCAGCGCGGGACAGGGGTTAAGGAACACTGAAGCTTTCTTT.

V usage is TRBV7-2 and J usage is TRBJ2-7; the D is unclear. The CDR3 loop spans 12 amino acids. Trimming took 3 bases from V and 2 from J, leaving 5 bases between them. Germline values: CDR1 SGHTA, CDR2 FQGNSA. The CDR3 here is CASSLAPYEQYF. Written as DNA, the CDR3 is TGTGCCAGCAGCTTGGCCCCCTACGAGCAGTACTTC.

The CDR3 DNA sequence: TGTGCCAGCAGCCTATGGAGGGGGACTAGCGGTTACGAGCAGTACTTC. It specifies CASSLWRGTSGYEQYF. The rearrangement uses TRBV7-2 and TRBJ2-7; 11 bases line up with TRBD2. The V gene's germline CDR1 is SGHTA and CDR2 FQGNSA. J lost 4 bases, V lost 5 bases, and 10 bases had no gene match. This CDR3 region has 16 residues.

This chain links TRBV27 with TRBJ2-3, with TRBD1 matching 8 bases. The CDR3 covers 14 residues. Germline V gene lookup returns CDR1 MNHEY and CDR2 SMNVEV (reference sequence). Trimming took 5 bases from V and 6 from J; bases not matched to a gene: 7. This chain's CDR3 is CASSRSGGVDTQYF. The CDR3 DNA sequence: TGTGCCAGCAGTAGGTCAGGGGGCGTCGATACGCAGTATTTT.

CDR3 DNA sequence: TGTGCCAGCATACAGGGGGCCACCGGGGAGCTGTTTTTT. Translation: CASIQGATGELFF. The V and J genes are TRBV28 and TRBJ2-2; TRBD1 matches at 9 bases. Per germline, CDR1 MDHEN and CDR2 SYDVKM. This CDR3 is 13 amino acids long. Germline trimming cut 7 bases from V and 4 bases from J; bases unmatched to any gene: 1. The whole variable domain, remainder taken from reference TRBV28 and TRBJ2-2, is DVKVTQSSRYLVKRTGEKVFLECVQDMDHENMFWYRQDPGLGLRLIYFSYDVKMKEKGDIPEGYSVSREKKERFSLILESASTNQTSMYLCASIQGATGELFFGEGSRLTVL.

In regard to this clone: At one of its ends the junction is not consistent with the germline gene, which may arise from a read error. V and J are TRBV10-1 and TRBJ2-5; no definite D call. This CDR3 comprises 10 residues. Germline CDR1 reads WNHNN; CDR2 reads SYGVQD (reference sequence). The CDR3 sequence: CASSGHGRDF. CDR3 sequence (DNA): TGCGCCAGCAGTGGCCATGGCCGGGACTTC.

This chain uses TRBV4-2 with TRBJ1-4; weak D call: TRBD1 (5 bases). This CDR3 comprises 17 residues. The germline V and J ends were trimmed by 0 bases and 3 bases, with 14 bases remaining between them. Germline V gene lookup returns CDR1 LGHNA and CDR2 YNFKEQ. The CDR3 DNA reads as TGTGCCAGCAGCCAAGAGCAACTCGCCAGGGCTAATGAAAAACTGTTTTTT. This codes for CASSQEQLARANEKLFF.

The genes are TRBV7-2 and TRBJ1-1; 8 positions match TRBD1. This CDR3 spans 14 amino acids. Germline CDR1 SGHTA, CDR2 FQGNSA. Trimming took 7 bases from V and 6 from J; bases not matched to a gene: 10. The CDR3 sequence is CASIVQGAVSEAFF. The CDR3 coding sequence is TGTGCCAGCATCGTTCAGGGGGCGGTTTCTGAAGCTTTCTTT.

As for this clone: This same CDR3 is encoded by further DNA sequences in the sample. This chain connects TRBV7-2 to TRBJ1-2; D call uncertain. Trimming left V 0 bases short and J 4 bases short, with 6 bases between. CDR3 length: 13 amino acids. CDR1 SGHTA and CDR2 FQGNSA come from the germline V gene. The CDR3 DNA reads TGTGCCAGCAGCTTAGCCGGGGTCTATGGCTACACCTTC. Encoded protein: CASSLAGVYGYTF.